Below, one TCR beta chain is given with its context. This clone was counted between two and nine times. It lacks a known antigen. Base qualities are missing; no much larger clone stands one base away. This specimen belongs to a study of beta chain features in type 1 diabetes listed by TCRdb under 2018. About the investigation overall: No differences in mean age, gender distribution, total cell number or subset yield were found between patients and healthy donors. A total of over 95,000,000 sorted cells were examined across all samples, and RNA yield correlated strongly with the number of cells per subset. In the study, recently diagnosed type 1 diabetes patients and matched healthy donors were compared on the TCRB repertoires of their sorted circulating CD4+ T cell subsets. Naive and central memory subsets were obtained from all 30 or so donors, but regulatory and stem cell-like memory subsets were isolated from only 8 patients and roughly eight healthy donors.

What the research found in general, with its limitations: Naive, central memory and regulatory TCRB repertoires appeared to be more similar among patients than among healthy donors. PCR may preferentially amplify shorter templates, but because patient and control samples were amplified and corrected together, any resulting skew would affect both groups equally. Patients with type 1 diabetes made fewer insertions and deleted more nucleotides at VDJ recombination sites, implying thymic rearrangement abnormalities. Type 1 diabetes patients showed a moderate but significant shortening of TCRB CDR3 length in all four CD4+ subsets. Because cDNA was sequenced instead of genomic DNA, activated cells with high expression could be over-represented, although the groups did not differ in activation or CD3 levels. HLA sub-analyses involved small numbers of individuals, so any influence of HLA type on TCRB rearrangement remained unresolved.

Each donor gave one peripheral blood draw, roughly 0.11 L on average, collected into heparinised tubes. A BD FACSAria II was used to sort naive, central memory, regulatory and stem cell-like memory CD4+ T cells with a panel that included CD45RO, CCR7, CD25, CD127, CD95 and CD27. Every sorted population had a purity above 95%. PBMCs were isolated right away by Lymphoprep density gradient centrifugation and were stained directly, without culture. Samples were stained and sorted in pairs, with one healthy donor and one patient per experiment, so that batch effects were minimized. The entire isolated RNA was reverse transcribed using the High Capacity cDNA Reverse Transcription Kit, and thus expressed TCRB transcripts were sequenced. Stem cell-like memory T cell samples underwent survey-depth immunoSEQ sequencing, averaging approximately 920,000 total reads per sample. After sorted cells were lysed in RLT buffer, RNA was extracted with DNase-treated RNeasy Micro or Mini kits, with the choice depending on cell number. To prevent cross-contamination, every cell subset was processed on its own, while patient and healthy donor samples were processed together. TCRB sequences were amplified from cDNA with the immunoSEQ multiplex PCR, producing 87-bp fragments spanning the CDR3 region. Sequencing of the amplicons was done on the Illumina HiSeq platform. The original methods were these. Synthetic template baselines were used to correct PCR bias computationally, reads within Hamming distance 2 were collapsed together, and singletons that could not be merged were discarded. By aligning reads against IMGT, V, D and J genes, CDR3 length, and insertions or deletions at six rearrangement sites were assigned. Within each subset, clonotype counts were normalized to the number of sorted cells before true diversity and Gini coefficients were calculated with the tcR R package. Repertoire sharing was quantified using the overlap coefficient calculated on TCRB nucleotide sequences. TCRdb re-hosts the immuneACCESS table, in-frame sequences only. Its copies lack some clones; in the studies checked, an unresolved V gene accounts for under half of them, and the cause for the rest is not known. D and trimming come from the DNA, and the V and J calls and clone size come from that table. In this sample the table shows 65,000 to 100,000 clones, around 32% of which occur a single time. 0.4% to 0.55% of the sample goes to the ten largest clones.

The germline V gene provides CDR1 SNHLY and CDR2 FYNNEI. The CDR3 holds 14 amino acids from the cysteine to the phenylalanine. The DNA shown is the 42-base CDR3, in frame from base 1. Between the V and J ends, shortened by 2 bases and 6 bases respectively, the junction contains 12 bases. The clonotype originates from a woman between 18 and 29 years old in good health. The rearrangement combines TRBV2 with TRBJ2-3; TRBD2 is a weak D gene call, 6 bases matching. Sequenced sample: stem cell memory CD4+ T cells from blood. Interpreted using the paper, the cell subset or site label stands for: stem cell-like memory CD4+ T cells. The sequenced DNA is TGTGCCAGCAGTGAAAGGGGCCGGGAGGATACGCAGTATTTT. The translation is CASSERGREDTQYF.